The source of this T cell receptor beta chain is a study of PD-L1 blockade in urothelial cancer. TCRdb's table, derived via immunoSEQ multiplex PCR, lists solely in-frame clones and lacks some. The sample lists fewer than 130,000 clones; about 85% were seen once. The sequence was collected from a man between 45 and 60 years old with urothelial cancer. The sample was PBMCs, taken around atezolizumab (anti-PD-L1) treatment.

The CDR3 sequence: CAWRPLPGQIYEQYF. The CDR3 coding sequence is TGTGCCTGGAGACCCTTACCGGGACAGATCTACGAGCAGTACTTC. The V gene is TRBV30, the J gene TRBJ2-7, with 7 nucleotides matching TRBD1. Trimming cost V 3 bases and J 3 bases; bases outside gene matches: 11. The CDR3 runs 15 residues. Germline CDR1 and CDR2: GTSNPN and SVGIG (reference sequence).